This TCR beta chain is drawn from a study of early stage breast cancer tumors. TCRdb keeps only in-frame clones here, not all; method: immunoSEQ multiplex PCR. Of 6,500 to 8,000 clones detected, over 60% appear once; the ten largest clones hold roughly 13%. The CDR3 contains 14 residues. The germline V gene encodes CDR1 LNHDA and CDR2 SQIVND (reference sequence). Unmatched junction bases numbered 3, after V lost 5 bases and J lost 3 bases. The chain employs TRBV19 and TRBJ2-7; 11 positions agree with TRBD1. The specimen sequenced was normal breast tissue next to the tumor. The clonotype comes from a person in their fifties with breast cancer. The CDR3 DNA reads TGTGCCAGTAGTGTGGGGACAGGGGGCTACGAGCAGTACTTC. Translating gives CASSVGTGGYEQYF.